These 3 T cell receptor beta chains originate from one sample sequenced in a study of a mutant IDH1 vaccine in newly diagnosed glioma. Profiling relied on immunoSEQ multiplex PCR, and the TCRdb table lists in-frame clones only, not all of them. The top ten hold around 6% of the sample, which has around 45,000 clones, about 88% seen once. Antigens for these TCRs are unknown. Time point here: week 35, safety follow-up. Each vaccine dose was 300 ug of mutant IDH1 20-mer peptide, with topical imiquimod. The sample consisted of PBMCs, taken from a glioma patient whose treatment included an IDH1 peptide vaccine. These receptors were collected from a woman aged 40-49 years with glioma.

This sequence joins TRBV5-6 and TRBJ1-1; 8 bases map to TRBD1. This CDR3 contains 15 residues. The J segment lost 1 base and the V segment lost 4 bases, leaving 6 bases of the junction unmatched. CDR1 and CDR2 from the germline V gene are SGHDT and YYEEEE. The DNA of the CDR3 is TGTGCCAGCAGCCCATGGACAGGGACGAACACTGAAGCTTTCTTT. Translating it yields CASSPWTGTNTEAFF.

This clone showed up just a few times. This chain uses TRBV10-2 with TRBJ2-7; D unclear. Germline CDR1 and CDR2: WSHSY and SAAADI. V shed 6 bases and J shed 2 bases, with 11 bases lying between them. The CDR3 sequence is 13 residues long. The CDR3 sequence is CASRETVAYEQYF. The CDR3 nucleotides read TGCGCCAGCAGAGAAACAGTAGCCTACGAGCAGTACTTC.

This clone occurred once. This rearrangement joins TRBV30 to TRBJ2-7, with TRBD2 matching over 8 bases. V gave up 2 bases and J gave up 2 bases; unmatched junction bases: 2. This CDR3 contains 13 residues. The germline gives CDR1 GTSNPN, CDR2 SVGIG (reference sequence). CDR3 region: CAWSPGLAYEQYF. CDR3 DNA sequence: TGTGCCTGGAGTCCGGGACTAGCCTACGAGCAGTACTTC.